This is a list of T cell receptor beta chains from one sample in a study of radiation and T cells in renal cell carcinoma. TCRdb keeps only in-frame clones here, not all; method: immunoSEQ multiplex PCR. Of about 59,000 clones listed, 65% to 80% are singletons. The sequences come from blood, collected from a patient whose treatment included radiotherapy and nephrectomy. The receptors were gathered from a man aged 60 to 75 with renal cell carcinoma. Both conserved end residues are part of each CDR3. A D gene is named only where the DNA matches it firmly. Clone size appears in some rows only: once, few, many, or a class for an expanded clone.

CDR3nt | CDR3aa | d_gene | j_gene | len | v_gene | abundance
TGTGCCAGCAGCCTCCTCTTCCCGGGCGGGAGCCGCCTCCTGGGCACAGATACGCAGTATTTT | CASSLLFPGGSRLLGTDTQYF | TRBD2 | TRBJ2-3 | 21 | TRBV28 | .
TGTGCCAGTAGTATCCAGGGAACCGGGGAGCTGTTTTTT | CASSIQGTGELFF | . | TRBJ2-2 | 13 | TRBV19 | .
TGTGCCAGCACCGCACCGTGGAGGGAAGGGCAGTATTTT | CASTAPWREGQYF | . | TRBJ2-3 | 13 | TRBV5-8 | .
TGTGCCAGCAGCCGTTTAGTTTCGGGTTCGGGACAGCCCCAGCATTTT | CASSRLVSGSGQPQHF | . | TRBJ1-5 | 16 | TRBV4-2 | few
TGTGCCAGCAGCTCCCCGGGACAGGGGGTAGCTTTCTTT | CASSSPGQGVAFF | TRBD1 | TRBJ1-1 | 13 | TRBV11-2 | .
TGTGCCAGCAGTGAAGAGAGAGGAACTCAGCCCCAGCATTTT | CASSEERGTQPQHF | . | TRBJ1-5 | 14 | TRBV2 | .
TGTGCCAGCACCGGGGAAGGGCATGAGCAGTTCTTC | CASTGEGHEQFF | . | TRBJ2-1 | 12 | TRBV11-2 | .
TGTGCCAGCAGCCAAGTGGTACCCGGGGAGCTGTTTTTT | CASSQVVPGELFF | . | TRBJ2-2 | 13 | TRBV14 | .
TGTGCCAGCAGCTTGGACCCCCAAGTGCAGACCCAGTACTTC | CASSLDPQVQTQYF | . | TRBJ2-5 | 14 | TRBV11-2 | .
TGTGCCAGCAGTGGTGGACTAGCAGAGACCCAGTACTTC | CASSGGLAETQYF | TRBD2 | TRBJ2-5 | 13 | TRBV6-5 | .
TGTGCTAGTGGTTTGGGAGTCGGAGACTATGGCTACACCTTC | CASGLGVGDYGYTF | . | TRBJ1-2 | 14 | TRBV12-5 | .
TGTGCAAGTCGCTTCAGGGAGAAAGGCTCGACTAGCGGGACGCAGTACACCGGGGAGCTGTTTTTT | CASRFREKGSTSGTQYTGELFF | . | TRBJ2-2 | 22 | TRBV12-2 | .
TGTGCCAGCAGCTTGGCAGGGCAGTTAGGTGAAAAACTGTTTTTT | CASSLAGQLGEKLFF | . | TRBJ1-4 | 15 | TRBV5-6 | .
TGTGCCAGTAGAAGCCAAGGCACAGATACGCAGTATTTT | CASRSQGTDTQYF | . | TRBJ2-3 | 13 | TRBV19 | .
TGCAGCGTTCTCCCAGATTATAATTCCTACGAGCAGTACTTC | CSVLPDYNSYEQYF | . | TRBJ2-7 | 14 | TRBV29-1 | .
TGTGCCAGCAGCTTAGATCAGGGGGTAGGTGGGAATGAGCAGTTCTTC | CASSLDQGVGGNEQFF | TRBD1 | TRBJ2-1 | 16 | TRBV11-2 | few
TGCGCCAGCAGCCCCAGGGGTAGCGGGAGGCCCAATGAGCAGTTCTTC | CASSPRGSGRPNEQFF | TRBD2 | TRBJ2-1 | 16 | TRBV5-1 | .
TGTGCCACCAGCGGAAAAGGGGGCGCGGGGGAAAAACTGTTTTTT | CATSGKGGAGEKLFF | TRBD1 | TRBJ1-4 | 15 | TRBV15 | .
TGTGCCAGCAGCTTAAAGGGACGAAGTAATGAAAAACTGTTTTTT | CASSLKGRSNEKLFF | . | TRBJ1-4 | 15 | TRBV7-9 | .
TGTGCCAGCAGCTTGTCTACAACCACAACAGATACGCAGTATTTT | CASSLSTTTTDTQYF | . | TRBJ2-3 | 15 | TRBV5-4 | .
TGTGCCACCAGCAGAGCGGCAGGGTTGGTTGGGGGCACAGATACGCAGTATTTT | CATSRAAGLVGGTDTQYF | . | TRBJ2-3 | 18 | TRBV15 | .
TGTGCCAGCAGTTATGGGGCTCAGGGTGAGCAGTTCTTC | CASSYGAQGEQFF | . | TRBJ2-1 | 13 | TRBV6-5 | once
TGCGCCAGCAGCCAAGACTCAGAGACCCAGTACTTC | CASSQDSETQYF | . | TRBJ2-5 | 12 | TRBV4-3 | .
TGTGCCAGCAGTTACAGAGAATTGACCGAAGCTTTCTTT | CASSYRELTEAFF | . | TRBJ1-1 | 13 | TRBV6-5 | .
TGTGCCAGCAGTTTAGTAACTAGACACAATGAGCAGTTCTTC | CASSLVTRHNEQFF | . | TRBJ2-1 | 14 | TRBV27 | .
TGTGCCAAAGTGACCCCCGGGACTGAATCCTACGAGCAGTACTTC | CAKVTPGTESYEQYF | . | TRBJ2-7 | 15 | TRBV10-3 | .